A single sample gave rise to the 24 T cell receptor beta chains below, sequenced in a study of beta chain features in type 1 diabetes (dated by TCRdb to 2016 to 2019). The receptor library was made with the immunoSEQ multiplex PCR assay. All of the isolated RNA was reverse transcribed with the High Capacity cDNA Reverse Transcription Kit, so expressed TCRB transcripts were sequenced. TCRdb took over this immuneACCESS table, retaining in-frame rearrangements with V and J assigned. Such tables are incomplete; in checked studies, under half of the missing clones stem from an unresolved V gene, and the remainder is unexplained. For this sample there are roughly 610,000 clones; around 15% appear just once. The ten largest clones add up to more than 0.08% of the sample. The sequencing sample was made of naive CD4+ T cells from blood. Read against the paper, the sample's cell subset or site label means: true naive CD4+ T cells. Source of these receptors: a man aged 18 to 29 in good health.

The gene calls are TRBV11-2 and TRBJ1-2; 7 bases line up with TRBD1. The germline CDR1 and CDR2 sequences are SGHAT and FQNNGV. The CDR3 runs to 13 residues. The junction had 7 bases not matched to a gene; V was cut back by 4 bases and J by 8 bases. The chain's CDR3 is CASSSTGSRGYTF. DNA for the CDR3: TGTGCCAGCAGCTCGACAGGGAGCAGGGGCTACACCTTC.

CDR3 in amino acids: CASSQERKGGNYEQYF. CDR3 DNA: TGCGCCAGCAGCCAAGAAAGGAAAGGAGGGAACTACGAGCAGTACTTC. This chain uses TRBV4-1 with TRBJ2-7; tentatively, D is TRBD2 (6 bases). The ends were cut back, 0 bases at V and 3 bases at J, with 15 bases in the middle. The CDR3 is 16 residues long. Germline CDR1 and CDR2: MGHRA and YSYEKL.

This clone was detected only a few times. The chain has TRBV4-2 and TRBJ1-2; D is ambiguous. This CDR3 is built from 16 residues. V was shortened by 0 bases and J by 3 bases, with 14 bases between the two germline ends. Germline values: CDR1 LGHNA, CDR2 YNFKEQ. CDR3: CASSQDTRVWDYGYTF. CDR3 nucleotides: TGTGCCAGCAGCCAAGATACTAGGGTATGGGACTATGGCTACACCTTC.

The V gene is TRBV9, the J gene TRBJ1-6, with 8 positions matching TRBD1. CDR1 is SGDLS, CDR2 YYNGEE, per germline. This CDR3 comprises 15 residues. V trimming: 0 bases; J trimming: 5 bases; junction bases outside the gene matches: 1. For the CDR3, the DNA is TGTGCCAGCAGCGTAGAACAGGGGGATAATTCACCCCTCCACTTT. Translating gives CASSVEQGDNSPLHF. Full variable domain (missing parts from reference TRBV9 and TRBJ1-6): DSGVTQTPKHLITATGQRVTLRCSPRSGDLSVYWYQQSLDQGLQFLIQYYNGEERAKGNILERFSAQQFPDLHSELNLSSLELGDSALYFCASSVEQGDNSPLHFGNGTRLTVT.

The chain combines TRBV5-6 with TRBJ1-1; TRBD1 might be the D (5 bases). The germline CDR1 and CDR2 sequences are SGHDT and YYEEEE. This CDR3 comprises 16 residues. Trimming shortened V by 4 bases and J by 3 bases, and 19 bases separated the two germline ends. The CDR3: CASSRLAGRGYTEAFF. Written as DNA, the CDR3 is TGTGCCAGCAGCCGGCTGGCAGGGCGAGGGTACACTGAAGCTTTCTTT.

This clone was counted between two and nine times. This chain uses TRBV7-9 with TRBJ2-2, with D uncertain. The CDR3 covers 14 residues. Trimming took off 4 bases at V and 13 bases at J, with 19 bases between the two ends. Germline CDR1 and CDR2: SEHNR and FQNEAQ (reference sequence). The CDR3 region is CASSSTGQRPWLFF. CDR3 nucleotides: TGTGCCAGCAGCTCAACCGGGCAGCGCCCCTGGCTGTTTTTT.

The chain employs TRBV10-3 and TRBJ1-5; D is possibly TRBD1 (6 bases). V lost 4 bases, J lost 6 bases, and 13 bases lay in between. This CDR3 contains 14 residues. Germline lookup yields CDR1 ENHRY and CDR2 SYGVKD. CDR3 DNA: TGTGCCATCAGTGGAGGGGGGCAGGGTCAGCCCCAGCATTTT. Its protein is CAISGGGQGQPQHF.

The chain couples TRBV7-2 to TRBJ2-1, with 10 bases aligning to TRBD2. V lost 1 base to trimming and J lost 6 bases; unmatched junction nucleotides: 3. The CDR3 loop spans 15 amino acids. Germline V gives CDR1 SGHTA, CDR2 FQGNSA. DNA for the CDR3: TGTGCCAGCAGCTTAGTAGCGGGAGGTAGCAATGAGCAGTTCTTC. Residues: CASSLVAGGSNEQFF.

The J gene is TRBJ1-1, the V gene TRBV7-2; D might be TRBD1 (6 bases). The length of the CDR3 is 14 residues. Deletions cut 5 bases from V and 1 base from J, with 11 bases between. Germline lookup yields CDR1 SGHTA and CDR2 FQGNSA. The CDR3 spells CASSPTGRNTEAFF. CDR3 DNA: TGTGCCAGCAGCCCAACAGGGAGGAACACTGAAGCTTTCTTT. Based on the CDR3 plus reference TRBV7-2 and TRBJ1-1, the full variable domain is GAGVSQSPSNKVTEKGKDVELRCDPISGHTALYWYRQSLGQGLEFLIYFQGNSAPDKSGLPSDRFSAERTGGSVSTLTIQRTQQEDSAVYLCASSPTGRNTEAFFGQGTRLTVV.

The chain combines TRBV9 with TRBJ1-5; no definite D call. V gave up 0 bases and J gave up 3 bases, with 10 bases separating them. The CDR3 runs to 15 residues. The germline CDR1 and CDR2 sequences are SGDLS and YYNGEE. The CDR3 sequence is CASSVGSGDNQPQHF. CDR3 DNA sequence: TGTGCCAGCAGCGTAGGTTCGGGAGACAATCAGCCCCAGCATTTT.

The V and J genes are TRBV12-5 and TRBJ2-1; D may be TRBD1 (6 bases). Germline-derived CDR1 and CDR2 are LGHNT and FRNRAP. Trimming took off 2 bases at V and 2 bases at J, with 13 bases between the two ends. The CDR3 length is 16 residues. Written as DNA, the CDR3 is TGTGCTAGTGGTTTGAGGGGAGAGGGGGCCTACAATGAGCAGTTCTTC. The encoded protein is CASGLRGEGAYNEQFF.

This clone was counted a few times. The chain has TRBV27 and TRBJ1-6; TRBD1 is a possible D gene (6 bases). This CDR3 comprises 17 residues. Per germline, CDR1 MNHEY and CDR2 SMNVEV (reference sequence). Trimming removed 2 bases at V and 0 bases at J, with 11 bases between. The DNA of the CDR3 is TGTGCCAGCAGTTTAGGACAGTTGAGCTCCTATAATTCACCCCTCCACTTT. Its translation is CASSLGQLSSYNSPLHF.

The rearrangement uses TRBV7-2 and TRBJ2-3; 11 bases are a match to TRBD2. Trimming at V came to 2 bases and at J to 7 bases, leaving 8 bases not matched to a gene. Germline values: CDR1 SGHTA, CDR2 FQGNSA. The CDR3 contains 16 residues. CDR3 sequence reads: CASSLLAGGSTHTQYF. As DNA, the CDR3 is TGTGCCAGCAGCTTACTAGCGGGGGGATCGACGCATACGCAGTATTTT.

The table lists this clone with a few counts. The gene calls are TRBV11-2 and TRBJ2-7; 7 nucleotides match TRBD1. The V gene's germline CDR1 is SGHAT and CDR2 FQNNGV. The CDR3 is made up of 14 amino acids. Trimming removed 3 bases from V and 4 bases from J; junction bases left unmatched: 6. CDR3 bases: TGTGCCAGCAGCTTGAAGGGGGCGGGTTACGAGCAGTACTTC. The encoded protein is CASSLKGAGYEQYF. Full variable domain (rest looked up from reference TRBV11-2 and TRBJ2-7): EAGVAQSPRYKIIEKRQSVAFWCNPISGHATLYWYQQILGQGPKLLIQFQNNGVVDDSQLPKDRFSAERLKGVDSTLKIQPAKLEDSAVYLCASSLKGAGYEQYFGPGTRLTVT.

The chain carries TRBV20-1 and TRBJ2-7, with unresolved D. V lost 6 bases to trimming and J lost 3 bases, with 9 bases between them. Per the germline V gene, CDR1 is DFQATT and CDR2 is SNEGSKA (reference sequence). The CDR3 covers 11 residues. The CDR3 nucleotides are TGCAGTGCCGCTGGAGTCTACGAGCAGTACTTC. The encoded protein is CSAAGVYEQYF.

In its sample, this clone was seen a few times. The V call is TRBV6-1, the J call TRBJ1-5; a weak D match, TRBD1 (5 bases). This CDR3 contains 17 residues. V lost 1 base and J lost 0, with 13 bases in between. Germline assignment: CDR1 MNHNS and CDR2 SASEGT. The CDR3 here is CASSEGRQPPSNQPQHF. As DNA, the CDR3 is TGTGCCAGCAGTGAAGGGCGACAGCCCCCTAGCAATCAGCCCCAGCATTTT.

This clone was seen more than once but under ten times. The chain recombines TRBV5-1 with TRBJ2-4, with no clear D. Looked up from germline, CDR1 is SGHRS and CDR2 is YFSETQ. Trimming left V 3 bases short and J 0 bases short, with 10 bases between. CDR3 length equals 15 residues. CDR3 bases: TGCGCCAGCAGCTCGGGCTCGGTAGCCAAAAACATTCAGTACTTC. Amino acid sequence: CASSSGSVAKNIQYF.

J is TRBJ2-3 and V is TRBV4-2; D might be TRBD1 (6 bases). Germline V gene sequence: CDR1 LGHNA, CDR2 YNFKEQ. The CDR3 totals 16 residues. V was pared by 2 bases and J by 2 bases, with 14 bases between. CDR3 DNA sequence: TGTGCCAGCAGCCAACGAACAGGGACCAACACAGATACGCAGTATTTT. It specifies CASSQRTGTNTDTQYF.

V is TRBV10-3 and J is TRBJ1-2; TRBD1 is a possible D gene (6 bases). The CDR3 is 17 residues long. Trimming left V 0 bases short and J 2 bases short, with 16 bases between. Germline values: CDR1 ENHRY, CDR2 SYGVKD. The CDR3 DNA follows: TGTGCCATCAGTGAGTCTCCTTACAGGGAACTAAACTATGGCTACACCTTC. This codes for CAISESPYRELNYGYTF.

This clone was observed a few times. The rearrangement uses TRBV30 and TRBJ1-4, with a tentative D call TRBD1 (6 bases). Germline CDR1 GTSNPN, CDR2 SVGIG (reference sequence). The CDR3 contains 18 residues. V was clipped by 1 base and J by 8 bases, with 26 bases between them. CDR3: CAWSARGLRRGSVEKLFF. The CDR3 DNA is TGTGCCTGGAGTGCCCGGGGTCTACGCAGGGGTAGTGTGGAAAAACTGTTTTTT.

The CDR3 nucleotides read TGTGCCAGCAGTTACTCCGGGGGGGCGAGGGACACTGAAGCTTTCTTT. Amino acids: CASSYSGGARDTEAFF. The chain joins TRBV6-6 to TRBJ1-1; D may be TRBD1 (6 bases). V dropped 0 bases and J dropped 3 bases, with 14 bases sitting between them. Germline CDR1 is MNHNY and CDR2 is SVGAGI (reference sequence). CDR3 length equals 16 residues.

The rearrangement uses TRBV6-5 and TRBJ2-2; no clear D. Between the trimmed V and J ends, which lost 6 bases and 0 bases, there was a span of 8 bases. Germline loops: CDR1 MNHEY, CDR2 SVGAGI. The CDR3 has 14 residues. The CDR3 nucleotides read TGTGCCAGCAGCCCGACTCCGAACACCGGGGAGCTGTTTTTT. It specifies CASSPTPNTGELFF.

This clone was picked up a small number of times. J is TRBJ1-2 and V is TRBV9; D not resolved. This CDR3 has 14 residues. Trimming removed 3 bases from V and 4 bases from J, with 13 bases in between. Germline values: CDR1 SGDLS, CDR2 YYNGEE. As DNA, the CDR3 is TGTGCCAGCAGCGGTGCGGGCGCTAGCTATGGCTACACCTTC. Protein sequence: CASSGAGASYGYTF. Variable domain in full (rest from reference TRBV9 and TRBJ1-2): DSGVTQTPKHLITATGQRVTLRCSPRSGDLSVYWYQQSLDQGLQFLIQYYNGEERAKGNILERFSAQQFPDLHSELNLSSLELGDSALYFCASSGAGASYGYTFGSGTRLTVV.

This clone has just a few counts. This chain joins TRBV7-3 and TRBJ2-1; 9 bases align to TRBD2. The CDR3 totals 16 residues. The V segment lost 3 bases and the J segment 0 bases; nucleotides outside the gene matches: 3. Germline V gene lookup returns CDR1 SGHTA and CDR2 FQGTGA. CDR3 sequence: CASSFVAGASYNEQFF. The DNA for the CDR3 is TGTGCCAGCAGCTTCGTAGCGGGGGCCTCCTACAATGAGCAGTTCTTC.